Following are 11 T cell receptor beta chains from one sample sequenced in a study of graft-versus-host responses after intestinal transplantation. No cognate antigen is known for these TCRs. Repertoires were generated with immunoSEQ multiplex PCR, while TCRdb's copy carries only in-frame clones and drops some. Of around 100,000 clones in the sample, roughly 87% are singletons; the top ten hold around 0.96%. The sample was unstimulated CD4+ T cells sorted from spleen or lymph node cells, taken before intestinal transplant. These receptors all stem from a human donor who received an intestinal transplant.

The J gene is TRBJ1-3, the V gene TRBV5-1; D gene uncertain. This CDR3 region has 15 residues. Per germline, CDR1 SGHRS and CDR2 YFSETQ. V lost 1 base to trimming and J lost 0 bases, with 8 bases between them. The CDR3 spells CASSLTDLSGNTIYF. CDR3 nucleotide sequence: TGCGCCAGCAGCTTGACGGACCTCTCTGGAAACACCATATATTTT.

The V call is TRBV2, the J call TRBJ2-7; D tentatively fits TRBD1 or TRBD2 (5 bases each). Germline loops: CDR1 SNHLY, CDR2 FYNNEI. CDR3 size: 13 residues. Trimming took 8 bases from V and 6 from J, leaving 17 bases between them. Here the CDR3 DNA reads TGTGCCAGCTCAATCTCGGGGCAGGTCGAGCAGTACTTC. Protein sequence: CASSISGQVEQYF.

This sequence joins TRBV11-2 and TRBJ2-5, with D unresolved. The end of the DNA is better explained by TRBJ2-7, so the J call may be wrong. The germline gives CDR1 SGHAT, CDR2 FQNNGV. The CDR3 consists of 11 residues. The CDR3 sequence is CASSLTDEQYF. CDR3 bases: TGTGCCAGCAGCTTAACGGACGAGCAGTACTTC.

The J gene is TRBJ1-1, the V gene TRBV7-6; the D is unclear. The V gene lost 3 bases and the J gene lost 6 bases, with 11 bases spanning the gap. From germline, CDR1 is SGHVS and CDR2 FNYEAQ. The CDR3 contains 13 residues. CDR3 sequence: CASSFSPAAEAFF. DNA for the CDR3: TGTGCCAGCAGCTTCAGTCCGGCCGCTGAAGCTTTCTTT.

The CDR3 sequence: CASSKGVVGDTQYF. The DNA for the CDR3 is TGTGCCAGCTCAAAGGGGGTCGTCGGGGATACGCAGTATTTT. This chain joins TRBV19 and TRBJ2-3, with D tentatively TRBD1 (6 bases). The CDR3 consists of 14 residues. Germline CDR1 is LNHDA and CDR2 is SQIVND (reference sequence). V lost 9 bases and J 6 bases, leaving 19 bases between the germline ends.

The rearrangement links TRBV9 to TRBJ2-3; the match to TRBD2 covers 12 bases. Looked up from germline, CDR1 is SGDLS and CDR2 is YYNGEE. V lost 3 bases, J lost 2 bases, and 4 bases stayed unmatched. This CDR3 has 16 amino acids. CDR3 sequence reads: CASSASSGRATDTQYF. CDR3 in DNA: TGTGCCAGCAGCGCCTCTAGCGGGAGGGCCACAGATACGCAGTATTTT.

The sample holds one count of this clone. The chain recombines TRBV25-1 with TRBJ2-1; 8 positions match TRBD2. Germline CDR1 is MGHDK and CDR2 is SYGVNS. This CDR3 region has 14 residues. V shed 5 bases and J 6 bases; nucleotides not matched to a gene: 6. CDR3 sequence: CASSFTSGFNEQFF. The CDR3 nucleotides are TGTGCCAGCAGTTTTACTAGCGGATTCAATGAGCAGTTCTTC.

This clone was detected once. This chain uses TRBV7-2 with TRBJ2-7; maybe TRBD1 (5 bases). V was cut by 1 base and J by 3 bases, with 10 bases left in between. CDR1 is SGHTA, CDR2 FQGNSA, per germline. This CDR3 is 14 amino acids long. The CDR3 loop reads CASSLVDRLYEQYF. The CDR3 DNA reads as TGTGCCAGCAGCTTAGTTGACAGACTCTACGAGCAGTACTTC. Combining the CDR3 with reference TRBV7-2 and TRBJ2-7 gives the whole variable domain GAGVSQSPSNKVTEKGKDVELRCDPISGHTALYWYRQSLGQGLEFLIYFQGNSAPDKSGLPSDRFSAERTGGSVSTLTIQRTQQEDSAVYLCASSLVDRLYEQYFGPGTRLTVT.

The chain recombines TRBV7-7 with TRBJ2-2; 12 bases line up with TRBD2. The CDR3 has 17 amino acids. Germline V gene lookup returns CDR1 SSHAT and CDR2 FNYEAQ (reference sequence). V shed 5 bases and J 2 bases; nucleotides not matched to a gene: 6. CDR3 residues: CASSHGLAGRNTGELFF. The CDR3 region has the DNA TGTGCCAGCAGCCACGGACTAGCGGGGCGAAACACCGGGGAGCTGTTTTTT. The full variable domain, rest sourced from reference TRBV7-7 and TRBJ2-2, is GAGVSQSPRYKVTKRGQDVTLRCDPISSHATLYWYQQALGQGPEFLTYFNYEAQPDKSGLPSDRFSAERPEGSISTLTIQRTEQRDSAMYRCASSHGLAGRNTGELFFGEGSRLTVL.

The V call is TRBV5-1, the J call TRBJ2-1, with 8 positions matching TRBD2. The CDR3 extends over 14 amino acids. V shed 5 bases, J shed 9 bases, and the junction held 10 bases outside the gene matches. CDR1 and CDR2 (germline): SGHRS, YFSETQ. In DNA form, the CDR3 reads TGCGCCAGCAGTTCCGGGACTAGGGGTGGTGAGCAGTTCTTC. Protein: CASSSGTRGGEQFF.

The chain is built from TRBV7-6 and TRBJ2-6; D gene unclear. The length of the CDR3 is 19 residues. Trimming took 0 bases from V and 2 from J, leaving 17 bases between them. Per the germline V gene, CDR1 is SGHVS and CDR2 is FNYEAQ. CDR3 region: CASSLAVRVLVTGANVLTF. As DNA, the CDR3 is TGTGCCAGCAGCTTAGCGGTTCGGGTTCTGGTTACTGGGGCCAACGTCCTGACTTTC.